The entry below describes one T cell receptor beta chain. The data were obtained in a study of blood T cell repertoires in COVID-19. The wider study: The United States, Italy and Spain supplied acute and convalescent COVID-19 samples.

With 6 bases removed from V and 7 bases from J, the gap between germline ends came to 10 bases. Germline V lookup: CDR1 MNHEY, CDR2 SVGAGI. The CDR3 loop spans 12 amino acids. Per the original data handling: Quantification of nucleated cells was approximated via reference gene primer amplification. Clones were sequenced by immunoSEQ multiplex PCR, and TCRdb holds only the in-frame ones, with some missing. The V and J calls and clone size were taken over from that table, and D and trimming were inferred from the DNA. The table records some 250,000 clones, more than 75% of them present only once. The origin of this receptor is a man older than 75 with acute or convalescent COVID-19. This rearrangement joins TRBV6-5 to TRBJ2-1, with a possible D match to TRBD2 (5 bases). What was sequenced was peripheral blood. The CDR3 DNA is TGTGCCAGCAGCCAAAGCGGAAATGAGCAGTTCTTC. Translating it yields CASSQSGNEQFF.